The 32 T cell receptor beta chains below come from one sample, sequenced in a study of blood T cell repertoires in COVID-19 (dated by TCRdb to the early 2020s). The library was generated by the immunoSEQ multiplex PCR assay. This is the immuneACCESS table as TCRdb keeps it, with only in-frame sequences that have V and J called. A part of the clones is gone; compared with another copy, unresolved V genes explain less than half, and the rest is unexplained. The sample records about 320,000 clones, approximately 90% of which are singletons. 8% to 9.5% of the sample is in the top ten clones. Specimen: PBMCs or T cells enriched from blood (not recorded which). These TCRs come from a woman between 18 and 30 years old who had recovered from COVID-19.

The CDR3, as DNA: TGTGCCAGTAGTCCCTCACGGTTCGGTCAGCCCCAGCATTTT. It is translated as CASSPSRFGQPQHF. J is TRBJ1-5 and V is TRBV19, with unresolved D. This CDR3 is built from 14 residues. Deletions cut 5 bases from V and 6 bases from J, with 14 bases between. The germline V gene has CDR1 LNHDA and CDR2 SQIVND (reference sequence).

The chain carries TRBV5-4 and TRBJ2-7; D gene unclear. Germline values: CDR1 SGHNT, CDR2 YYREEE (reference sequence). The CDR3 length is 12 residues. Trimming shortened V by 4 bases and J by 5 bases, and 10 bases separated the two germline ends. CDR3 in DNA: TGTGCCAGCAGCCCCCGGAGTAACGAGCAGTACTTC. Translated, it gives CASSPRSNEQYF.

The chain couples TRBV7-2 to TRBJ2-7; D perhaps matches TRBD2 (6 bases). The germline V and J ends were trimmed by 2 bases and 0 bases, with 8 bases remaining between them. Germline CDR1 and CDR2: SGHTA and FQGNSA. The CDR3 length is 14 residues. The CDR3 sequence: CASSLRRDSYEQYF. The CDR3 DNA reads TGTGCCAGCAGCTTACGGCGGGACTCCTACGAGCAGTACTTC.

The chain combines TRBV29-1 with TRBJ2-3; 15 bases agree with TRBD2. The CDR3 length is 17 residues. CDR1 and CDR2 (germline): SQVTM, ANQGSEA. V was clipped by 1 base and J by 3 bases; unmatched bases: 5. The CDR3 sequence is CSVEAWTSGGATDTQYF. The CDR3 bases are TGCAGCGTTGAAGCTTGGACTAGCGGGGGGGCGACAGATACGCAGTATTTT.

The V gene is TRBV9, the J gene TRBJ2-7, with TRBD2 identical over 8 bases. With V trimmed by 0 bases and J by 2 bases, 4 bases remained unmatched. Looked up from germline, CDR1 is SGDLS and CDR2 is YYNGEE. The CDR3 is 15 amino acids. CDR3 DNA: TGTGCCAGCAGCGTAGGTCCCGGGGGGGCCTACGAGCAGTACTTC. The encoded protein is CASSVGPGGAYEQYF.

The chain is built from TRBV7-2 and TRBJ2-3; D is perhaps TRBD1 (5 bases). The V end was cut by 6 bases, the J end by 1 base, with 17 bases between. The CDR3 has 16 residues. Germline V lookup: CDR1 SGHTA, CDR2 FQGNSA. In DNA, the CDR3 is TGTGCCAGCAGTCTCGACAGTCTCCGACGCACAGATACGCAGTATTTT. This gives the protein CASSLDSLRRTDTQYF.

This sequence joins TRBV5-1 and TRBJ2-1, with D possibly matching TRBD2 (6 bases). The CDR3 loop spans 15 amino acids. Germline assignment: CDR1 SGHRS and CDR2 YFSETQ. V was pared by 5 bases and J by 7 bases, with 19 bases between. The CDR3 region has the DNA TGCGCCAGCAGAAACTCGGGAGCTGGCCCAAATGAGCAGTTCTTC. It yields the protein CASRNSGAGPNEQFF.

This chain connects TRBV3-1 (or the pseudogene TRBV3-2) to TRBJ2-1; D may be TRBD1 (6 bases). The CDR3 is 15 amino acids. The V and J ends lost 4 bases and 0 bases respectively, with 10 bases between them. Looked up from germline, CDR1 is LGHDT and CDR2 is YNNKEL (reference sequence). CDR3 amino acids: CASSLQGSSYNEQFF. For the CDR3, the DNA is TGTGCCAGCAGCCTCCAGGGGAGCTCCTACAATGAGCAGTTCTTC.

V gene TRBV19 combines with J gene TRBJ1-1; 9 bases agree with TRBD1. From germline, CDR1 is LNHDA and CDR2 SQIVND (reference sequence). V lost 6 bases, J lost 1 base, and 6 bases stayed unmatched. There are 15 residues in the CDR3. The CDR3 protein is CASRLKTGGNTEAFF. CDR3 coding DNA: TGTGCCAGTAGGCTAAAGACAGGGGGGAACACTGAAGCTTTCTTT.

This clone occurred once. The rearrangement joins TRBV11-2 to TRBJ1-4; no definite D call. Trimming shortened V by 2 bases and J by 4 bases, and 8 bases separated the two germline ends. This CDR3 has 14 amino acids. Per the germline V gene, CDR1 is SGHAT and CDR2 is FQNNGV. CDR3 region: CASSLTPLNEKLFF. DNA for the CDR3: TGTGCCAGCAGCTTAACTCCGCTTAATGAAAAACTGTTTTTT.

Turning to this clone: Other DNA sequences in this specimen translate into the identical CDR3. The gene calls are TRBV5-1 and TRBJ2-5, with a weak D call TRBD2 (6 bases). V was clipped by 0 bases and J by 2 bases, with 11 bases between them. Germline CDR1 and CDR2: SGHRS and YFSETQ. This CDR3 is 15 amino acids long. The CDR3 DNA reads TGCGCCAGCAGCTTGGTTGCGGGGCTACAAGAGACCCAGTACTTC. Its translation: CASSLVAGLQETQYF.

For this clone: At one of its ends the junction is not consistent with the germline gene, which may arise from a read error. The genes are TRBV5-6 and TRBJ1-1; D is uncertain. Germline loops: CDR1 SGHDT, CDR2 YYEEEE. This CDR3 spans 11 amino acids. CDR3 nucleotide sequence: TGTGCCAGCAGCCTGCATGAGGTAATGGACTTT. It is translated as CASSLHEVMDF.

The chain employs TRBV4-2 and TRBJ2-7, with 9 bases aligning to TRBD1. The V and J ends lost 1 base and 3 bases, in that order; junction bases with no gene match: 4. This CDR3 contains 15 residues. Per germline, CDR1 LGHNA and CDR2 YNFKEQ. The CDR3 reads CASSQVETGGYEQYF. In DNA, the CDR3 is TGTGCCAGCAGCCAAGTTGAGACAGGGGGCTACGAGCAGTACTTC.

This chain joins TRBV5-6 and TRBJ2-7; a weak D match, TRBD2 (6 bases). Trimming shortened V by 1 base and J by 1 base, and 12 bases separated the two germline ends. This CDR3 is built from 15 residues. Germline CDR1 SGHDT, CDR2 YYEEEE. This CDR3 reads CASSLRDFLSYEQYF. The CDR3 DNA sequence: TGTGCCAGCAGCTTGAGGGACTTCCTTTCCTACGAGCAGTACTTC.

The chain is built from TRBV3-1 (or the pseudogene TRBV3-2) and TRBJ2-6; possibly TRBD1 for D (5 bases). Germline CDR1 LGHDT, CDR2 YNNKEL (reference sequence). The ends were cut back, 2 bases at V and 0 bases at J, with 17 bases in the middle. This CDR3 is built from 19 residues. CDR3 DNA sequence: TGTGCCAGCAGCCAATTAGGGGCAGGAACCCCCTCTGGGGCCAACGTCCTGACTTTC. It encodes CASSQLGAGTPSGANVLTF.

CDR3 sequence reads: CASSLTGLLETQYF. CDR3 nucleotide sequence: TGTGCCAGCAGCTTAACGGGACTCTTAGAGACCCAGTACTTC. The chain recombines TRBV7-9 with TRBJ2-5; a possible D gene is TRBD2 (6 bases). The germline gives CDR1 SEHNR, CDR2 FQNEAQ (reference sequence). The CDR3 has 14 amino acids. Trimming pared 2 bases from V and 4 bases from J, leaving 11 bases between.

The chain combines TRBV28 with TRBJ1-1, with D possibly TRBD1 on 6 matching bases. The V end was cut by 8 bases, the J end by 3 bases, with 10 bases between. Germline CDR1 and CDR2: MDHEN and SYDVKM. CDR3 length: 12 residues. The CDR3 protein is CASGTGHTEAFF. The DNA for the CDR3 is TGTGCCAGCGGAACAGGGCACACTGAAGCTTTCTTT. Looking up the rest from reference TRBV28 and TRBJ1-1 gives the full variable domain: DVKVTQSSRYLVKRTGEKVFLECVQDMDHENMFWYRQDPGLGLRLIYFSYDVKMKEKGDIPEGYSVSREKKERFSLILESASTNQTSMYLCASGTGHTEAFFGQGTRLTVV.

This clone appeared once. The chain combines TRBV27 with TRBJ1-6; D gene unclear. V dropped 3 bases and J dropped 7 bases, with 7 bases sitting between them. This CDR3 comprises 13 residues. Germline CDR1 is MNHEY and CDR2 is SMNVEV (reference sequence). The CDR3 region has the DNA TGTGCCAGCAGTTTTTCCCCGAATTCACCCCTCCACTTT. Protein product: CASSFSPNSPLHF.

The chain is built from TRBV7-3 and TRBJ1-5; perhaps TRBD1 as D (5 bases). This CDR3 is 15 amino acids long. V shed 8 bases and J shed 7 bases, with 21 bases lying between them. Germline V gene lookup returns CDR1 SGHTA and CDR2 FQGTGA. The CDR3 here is CASETPRGSRQPQHF. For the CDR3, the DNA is TGTGCCAGCGAAACCCCAAGGGGTTCTAGGCAGCCCCAGCATTTT.

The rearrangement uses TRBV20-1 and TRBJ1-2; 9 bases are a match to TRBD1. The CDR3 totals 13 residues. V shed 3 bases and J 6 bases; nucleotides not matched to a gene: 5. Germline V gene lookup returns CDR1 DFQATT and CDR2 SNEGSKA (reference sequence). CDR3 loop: CSASTGTGHGYTF. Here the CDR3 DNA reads TGCAGTGCTAGTACCGGGACAGGGCATGGCTACACCTTC.

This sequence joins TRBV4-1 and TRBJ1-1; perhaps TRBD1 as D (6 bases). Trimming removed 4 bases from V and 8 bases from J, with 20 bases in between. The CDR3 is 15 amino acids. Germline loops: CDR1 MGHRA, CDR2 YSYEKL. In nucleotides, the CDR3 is TGCGCCAGCAGCCCCCGTCTGGACTCAGGGGCCGAAGCTTTCTTT. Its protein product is CASSPRLDSGAEAFF.

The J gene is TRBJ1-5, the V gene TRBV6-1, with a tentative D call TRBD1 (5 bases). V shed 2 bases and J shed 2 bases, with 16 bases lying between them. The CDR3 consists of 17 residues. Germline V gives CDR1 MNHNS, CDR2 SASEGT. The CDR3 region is CASSEIGGAGGNQPQHF. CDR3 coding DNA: TGTGCCAGCAGTGAAATAGGAGGGGCGGGGGGCAATCAGCCCCAGCATTTT.

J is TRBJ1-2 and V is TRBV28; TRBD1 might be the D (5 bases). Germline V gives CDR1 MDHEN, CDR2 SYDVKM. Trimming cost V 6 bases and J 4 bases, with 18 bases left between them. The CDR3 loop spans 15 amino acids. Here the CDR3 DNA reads TGTGCCAGCAGCCCCGAATCCAGGGCGGCCTATGGCTACACCTTC. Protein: CASSPESRAAYGYTF.

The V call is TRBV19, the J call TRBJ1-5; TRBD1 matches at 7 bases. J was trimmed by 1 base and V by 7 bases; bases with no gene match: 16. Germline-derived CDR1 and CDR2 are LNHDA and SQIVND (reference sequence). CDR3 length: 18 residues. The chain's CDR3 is CASTPSARQGVSNQPQHF. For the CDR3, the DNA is TGTGCCAGTACCCCATCTGCCCGACAGGGAGTCAGCAATCAGCCCCAGCATTTT.

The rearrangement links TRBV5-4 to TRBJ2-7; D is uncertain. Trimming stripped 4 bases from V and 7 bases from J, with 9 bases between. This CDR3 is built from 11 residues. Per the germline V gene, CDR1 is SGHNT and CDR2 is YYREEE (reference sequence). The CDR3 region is CASSLNREQYF. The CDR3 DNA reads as TGTGCCAGCAGCCTGAACCGGGAGCAGTACTTC.

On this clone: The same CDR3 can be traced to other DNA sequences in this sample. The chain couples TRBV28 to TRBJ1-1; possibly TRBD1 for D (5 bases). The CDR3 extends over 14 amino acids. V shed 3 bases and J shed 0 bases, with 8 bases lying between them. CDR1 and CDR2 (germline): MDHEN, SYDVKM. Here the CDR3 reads CASSFRGMNTEAFF. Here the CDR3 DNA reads TGTGCCAGCAGTTTCCGGGGGATGAACACTGAAGCTTTCTTT.

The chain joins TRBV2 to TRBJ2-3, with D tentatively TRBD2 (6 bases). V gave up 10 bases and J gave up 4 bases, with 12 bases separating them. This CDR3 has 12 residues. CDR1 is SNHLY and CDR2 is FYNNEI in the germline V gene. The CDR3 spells CATRLDSDTQYF. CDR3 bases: TGTGCCACGAGACTAGATTCAGATACGCAGTATTTT.

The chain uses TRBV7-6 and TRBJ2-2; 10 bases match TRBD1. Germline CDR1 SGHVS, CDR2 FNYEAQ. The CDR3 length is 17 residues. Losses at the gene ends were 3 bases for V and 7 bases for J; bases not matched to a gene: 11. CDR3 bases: TGTGCCAGCAGCTTGCCGGGACAGGGGCATATTTTCGGGGAGCTGTTTTTT. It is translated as CASSLPGQGHIFGELFF.

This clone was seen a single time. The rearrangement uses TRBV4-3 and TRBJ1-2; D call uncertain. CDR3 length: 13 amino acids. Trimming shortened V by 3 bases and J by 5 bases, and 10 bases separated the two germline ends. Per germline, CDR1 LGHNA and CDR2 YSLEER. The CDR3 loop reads CASSHETTYGYTF. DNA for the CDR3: TGCGCCAGCAGCCACGAAACGACTTATGGCTACACCTTC.

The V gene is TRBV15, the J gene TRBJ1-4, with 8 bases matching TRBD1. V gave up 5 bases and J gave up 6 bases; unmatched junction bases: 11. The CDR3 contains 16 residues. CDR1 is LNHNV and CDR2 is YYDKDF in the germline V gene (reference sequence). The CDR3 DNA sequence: TGTGCCACCAGCTCCCATAGAGACAGGGGCTATGAAAAACTGTTTTTT. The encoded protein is CATSSHRDRGYEKLFF. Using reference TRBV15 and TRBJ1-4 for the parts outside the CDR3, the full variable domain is DAMVIQNPRYQVTQFGKPVTLSCSQTLNHNVMYWYQQKSSQAPKLLFHYYDKDFNNEADTPDNFQSRRPNTSFCFLDIRSPGLGDTAMYLCATSSHRDRGYEKLFFGSGTQLSVL.

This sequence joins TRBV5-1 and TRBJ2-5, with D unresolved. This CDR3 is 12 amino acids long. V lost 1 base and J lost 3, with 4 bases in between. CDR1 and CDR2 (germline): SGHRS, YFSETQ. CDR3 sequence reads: CASSLPEETQYF. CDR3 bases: TGCGCCAGCAGCTTGCCAGAAGAGACCCAGTACTTC.

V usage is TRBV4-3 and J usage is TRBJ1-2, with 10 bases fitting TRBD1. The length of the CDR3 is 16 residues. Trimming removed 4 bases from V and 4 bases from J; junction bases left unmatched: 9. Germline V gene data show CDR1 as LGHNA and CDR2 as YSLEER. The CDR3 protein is CASSRGQGYGGYGYTF. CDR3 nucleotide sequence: TGCGCCAGCAGCCGGGGACAGGGGTACGGCGGCTATGGCTACACCTTC.